A selection of T cell receptor beta chains follows, all from one sample in a study of T cell responses to AZD1222 COVID-19 vaccine. Assay used: immunoSEQ multiplex PCR; TCRdb lists only in-frame clones, some missing. Counted here are 150,000 to 200,000 clones, 94% occurring once; the ten biggest clones make up 0.6% to 0.7%. The sequences come from peripheral blood, collected on day 0 of AZD1222 vaccination. The receptors here all came from an adult in good health. CDR3s include the opening cysteine and the closing phenylalanine or tryptophan. Each record gives: clone size, D gene, J gene, V gene, CDR3 DNA, CDR3 protein. A D gene is named only where the DNA matches it firmly. Clone size is shown for a subset of rows, as once, few, many or a class of expanded clone.

>NA|NA|TRBJ2-3|TRBV18
TGTGCCAGCTCGGGGATAGTTTCCCTCACAGATACGCAGTATTTT
CASSGIVSLTDTQYF
>NA|NA|TRBJ1-1|TRBV2
TGTGCCAGCAGTGCGGTTCCGGGTTCGGGGGAAGCTTTCTTT
CASSAVPGSGEAFF
>NA|NA|TRBJ1-5|TRBV20-1
TGCAGTGCTAGTATGGATCAGCCCCAGCATTTT
CSASMDQPQHF
>NA|NA|TRBJ2-1|TRBV24-1
TGTGCCACCAGTGACAACCGGGACAACTACAATGAGCAGTTCTTC
CATSDNRDNYNEQFF
>NA|NA|TRBJ1-1|TRBV20-1
TGCAGTGCTTGGTTGAACACTGAAGCTTTCTTT
CSAWLNTEAFF
>NA|NA|TRBJ1-1|TRBV11-2
TGTGCCAGCAGTCCAGGGTCGAACACTGAAGCTTTCTTT
CASSPGSNTEAFF
>NA|TRBD1|TRBJ2-3|TRBV5-4
TGTGCCAGCAGCTTTGACAGGGGGCCAGATACGCAGTATTTT
CASSFDRGPDTQYF
>NA|NA|TRBJ1-1|TRBV13
TGTGCGATCAGCTGGGGGAACACTGAAGCTTTCTTT
CAISWGNTEAFF
>NA|NA|TRBJ1-5|TRBV12-3/TRBV12-4
TGTGCCGCGGGGTATAGCAATCAGCCCCAGCATTTT
CAAGYSNQPQHF
>NA|NA|TRBJ1-5|TRBV18
TGTGCCAGCTCACCCGACAGTAGCAATCAGCCCCAGCATTTT
CASSPDSSNQPQHF
>NA|NA|TRBJ1-1|TRBV5-1
TGCGCCAGCAGCTTGGAAGGCAGCTTTAGCGCCAGAAACACTGAAGCTTTCTTT
CASSLEGSFSARNTEAFF
>NA|NA|TRBJ1-1|TRBV6-5
TGTGCCAGCAGCGGAGGACGGCGCGGCACTGAAGCTTTCTTT
CASSGGRRGTEAFF
>NA|NA|TRBJ1-5|TRBV7-9
TGTGCCAGCAGCCAGGATCGGGAGCCCCAGCATTTT
CASSQDREPQHF
>NA|NA|TRBJ1-2|TRBV7-8
TGTGCCAGCAGCTTAGACCCCTATGGCTACACCTTC
CASSLDPYGYTF
>NA|NA|TRBJ1-1|TRBV11-3
TGTGCCAGCAGCTTAGAGGAGAACACTGAAGCTTTCTTT
CASSLEENTEAFF
>NA|NA|TRBJ1-4|TRBV28
TGTGCCAGCAGTTTAAAGGGTGAAAAACTGTTTTTT
CASSLKGEKLFF
>NA|NA|TRBJ2-7|TRBV6-5
TGTGCCAGCAGTTACCGGCAGGTGGCGGCGAGTGAGCAGTACTTC
CASSYRQVAASEQYF
>once|TRBD1|TRBJ2-5|TRBV4-1
TGCGCCAGCAGCCAAGAGTTGACAGGGTACGTGACCCAGTACTTC
CASSQELTGYVTQYF
>NA|NA|TRBJ2-2|TRBV10-1
TGCGCCAGCAGTGAAGGAAGCGGGGAGCTGTTTTTT
CASSEGSGELFF
>once|NA|TRBJ1-6|TRBV6-5
TGTGCCAGCAGCCTCTACAGCGACGTCTATTCACCCCTCCACTTT
CASSLYSDVYSPLHF
>NA|NA|TRBJ1-6|TRBV15
TGTGCCACCAGCAGAGCCCCTCGGAGGCTTTGGGGTAATTCACCCCTCCACTTT
CATSRAPRRLWGNSPLHF
>NA|TRBD1|TRBJ1-1|TRBV4-2
TGTGCCAGCAGCCTTAAGGGGGCGGACACTGAAGCTTTCTTT
CASSLKGADTEAFF
>once|NA|TRBJ1-3|TRBV5-4
TGTGCCAGCAGTTCTGGTGGCGCAGGGGCATTCTCTGGAAACACCATATATTTT
CASSSGGAGAFSGNTIYF
>NA|NA|TRBJ2-7|TRBV6-5
TGTGCCAGCAGTTACTCGAGAGGGTCCGGGTACGAGCAGTACTTC
CASSYSRGSGYEQYF
>NA|NA|TRBJ2-2|TRBV28
TGTGCCAGCCGGAGGATTGTCACCGGGGAGCTGTTTTTT
CASRRIVTGELFF
>NA|NA|TRBJ1-3|TRBV19
TGTGCCAGTAGTATACGAAACGCTGGAAACACCATATATTTT
CASSIRNAGNTIYF
>NA|NA|TRBJ2-5|TRBV27
TGTGCCAGCAGTTCGATTGGAGAGACCCAGTACTTC
CASSSIGETQYF
>NA|TRBD1|TRBJ2-3|TRBV15
TGTGCCACCAGCCCTCGCCGTGGACAGGGATACACAGATACGCAGTATTTT
CATSPRRGQGYTDTQYF
>NA|NA|TRBJ1-6|TRBV4-1
TGCGCCAGCAGCCAAGGTTTCTCTGGAATCACCTATAATTCACCCCTCCACTTT
CASSQGFSGITYNSPLHF
>once|TRBD2|TRBJ2-2|TRBV28
TGTGCCACCCAGCCCGGGACTACCAACACCGGGGAGCTGTTTTTT
CATQPGTTNTGELFF
>once|TRBD1|TRBJ1-1|TRBV10-3
TGTGCCACAGCTGGGACAGGGGGGATGAACACTGAAGCTTTCTTT
CATAGTGGMNTEAFF
>NA|NA|TRBJ2-1|TRBV2
TGTGCCAGCTCCGAGTGGGCCGGTGAGCAGTTCTTC
CASSEWAGEQFF
>NA|NA|TRBJ2-1|TRBV27
TGTGCCAGCAGTTTATCGCCGACTAGGAGCTACAATGAGCAGTTCTTC
CASSLSPTRSYNEQFF
>NA|NA|TRBJ1-4|TRBV28
TGTGCCAGCACCGCGAGGCGGGGCCCTGAAAAACTGTTTTTT
CASTARRGPEKLFF
>once|NA|TRBJ1-2|TRBV5-8
TGTGCCAGCAGCGTAAAACAAGCGGTCAACTATGGCTACACCTTC
CASSVKQAVNYGYTF
>NA|TRBD1|TRBJ1-1|TRBV5-1
TGCGCCAGCAGCTGGGGTGACAGGGGGGCGGTTGAAGCTTTCTTT
CASSWGDRGAVEAFF
>NA|TRBD1|TRBJ1-1|TRBV2
TGTGCCAGCAACCTAAGAGGACAGGGGACTGAAGCTTTCTTT
CASNLRGQGTEAFF
>NA|NA|TRBJ1-1|TRBV15
TGTGCCACCAGCAGGGAGCCGGGGACTGAAGCTTTCTTT
CATSREPGTEAFF
>NA|TRBD1|TRBJ2-1|TRBV11-3
TGTGCCAGCAGCTTAGGGGCCGGGACAGGGATTCGGGAGCAGTTCTTC
CASSLGAGTGIREQFF
>NA|NA|TRBJ2-2|TRBV15
TGTGCCACCAGCTCCTCGGGATACACCGGGGAGCTGTTTTTT
CATSSSGYTGELFF
>NA|NA|TRBJ1-4|TRBV30
TGTGCCTGGAGTGTACCTGGGTTAAATGAAAAACTGTTTTTT
CAWSVPGLNEKLFF
>NA|NA|TRBJ2-4|TRBV5-5
TGTGCCAGCAGCTTCCAGCGAGAAAACGACATTCAGTACTTC
CASSFQRENDIQYF
>NA|NA|TRBJ1-5|TRBV19
TGTGCCAGTAGTCTCCTACCGGGACACGTGGATCAGCCCCAGCATTTT
CASSLLPGHVDQPQHF
>NA|TRBD1|TRBJ2-3|TRBV18
TGTGCCAGCTCCTGGACAGGGTCCCTTTCAGACGGCACGTGGGATACGCAGTATTTT
CASSWTGSLSDGTWDTQYF